This TCR beta chain was found in a study of cytomegalovirus exposure and HLA in healthy donors. About the research overall: An early release of data contained roughly 86 million unique TCRs, which came from HLA-typed donors. The study, taken as a whole, reports: Cytomegalovirus association was assigned to more than 150 TCR beta chains.

Donors were ostensibly healthy at sampling, although undocumented immune exposures were probable. On this clone: Its antigen is as yet unknown.

Germline V gives CDR1 SGHRS, CDR2 YFSETQ. This CDR3 region has 14 residues. V lost 3 bases to trimming and J lost 1 base; unmatched junction nucleotides: 3. It was with 60 Vbeta and 13 Jbeta primers that the PCR ran. Profiled with immunoSEQ multiplex PCR; TCRdb holds only in-frame clones, not every one. Here the sample spans 160,000 or so clones, roughly 80% being singletons. The origin of this receptor is a male donor in good health and CMV-seropositive. This chain uses TRBV5-1 with TRBJ2-7; 8 bases map to TRBD1. The sample consisted of PBMCs. CDR3 in amino acids: CASSSDRASYEQYF. The CDR3, as DNA: TGCGCCAGCAGCTCGGACAGGGCATCCTACGAGCAGTACTTC.